Following are 16 T cell receptor beta chains from one sample sequenced in a study of T cell changes during pregnancy in multiple sclerosis. Sequenced by immunoSEQ multiplex PCR; TCRdb stores in-frame clones only, minus some. In the table there are around 44,000 clones, 90% of which are singletons. The specimen was CD8+ T cells from peripheral blood mononuclear cells, collected in the first trimester of pregnancy. The source is a female donor with multiple sclerosis, enrolled in a pregnancy study.

The rearrangement joins TRBV27 to TRBJ1-1; D may be TRBD1 (5 bases). This CDR3 spans 13 amino acids. Trimming stripped 4 bases from V and 3 bases from J, with 9 bases between. CDR1 MNHEY and CDR2 SMNVEV come from the germline V gene (reference sequence). CDR3 protein: CASSWTPDTEAFF. The CDR3 nucleotides read TGTGCCAGCAGTTGGACACCCGACACTGAAGCTTTCTTT.

V is TRBV27 and J is TRBJ2-1; no clear D. With 1 base removed from V and 7 bases from J, the gap between germline ends came to 14 bases. Germline V lookup: CDR1 MNHEY, CDR2 SMNVEV (reference sequence). The CDR3 is 15 amino acids. CDR3 nucleotide sequence: TGTGCCAGCAGTTTATGGAGCGTTGGAATAAATGAGCAGTTCTTC. Its translation is CASSLWSVGINEQFF.

The chain uses TRBV5-8 and TRBJ2-7, with unresolved D. Looked up from germline, CDR1 is SGHTS and CDR2 is YDEGEE. V was trimmed by 1 base and J by 2 bases, leaving 10 bases between them. This CDR3 contains 14 residues. CDR3 in DNA: TGTGCCAGCAGCTTGCGGCAGGCCGCCTACGAGCAGTACTTC. It codes for CASSLRQAAYEQYF. The variable domain in full, with the rest retrieved from reference TRBV5-8 and TRBJ2-7, is EAGVTQSPTHLIKTRGQQATLRCSPISGHTSVYWYQQALGLGLQFLLWYDEGEERNRGNFPPRFSGRQFPNYSSELNVNALELEDSALYLCASSLRQAAYEQYFGPGTRLTVT.

This clone was seen just once. This chain uses TRBV6-5 with TRBJ2-1, with D unresolved. The CDR3 totals 12 residues. Per germline, CDR1 MNHEY and CDR2 SVGAGI. Between the trimmed V and J ends, which lost 6 bases and 3 bases, there was a span of 6 bases. The CDR3 is CASSPNYNEQFF. CDR3 sequence (DNA): TGTGCCAGCAGCCCAAACTACAATGAGCAGTTCTTC.

The chain is built from TRBV6-5 and TRBJ2-7; D not resolved. The V gene lost 4 bases and the J gene lost 3 bases, with 10 bases spanning the gap. The CDR3 is made up of 13 amino acids. Germline V gives CDR1 MNHEY, CDR2 SVGAGI. CDR3 DNA sequence: TGTGCCAGCAGTTCCACACCCGACTACGAGCAGTACTTC. Its translation: CASSSTPDYEQYF.

This sequence joins TRBV19 and TRBJ2-3, with D perhaps TRBD2 (6 bases). V gave up 2 bases and J gave up 1 base, with 10 bases separating them. CDR3 length equals 15 residues. Germline values: CDR1 LNHDA, CDR2 SQIVND (reference sequence). CDR3 in amino acids: CASSISQRGTDTQYF. CDR3 coding DNA: TGTGCCAGTAGTATAAGTCAGCGGGGCACAGATACGCAGTATTTT.

The chain joins TRBV11-2 to TRBJ2-7; D ambiguous. There are 11 residues in the CDR3. The germline V and J ends were trimmed by 4 bases and 7 bases, with 8 bases remaining between them. Germline CDR1 and CDR2: SGHAT and FQNNGV. The CDR3, as DNA: TGTGCCAGCAGCTCGGCGGAGGAGCAGTACTTC. It specifies CASSSAEEQYF.

This chain uses TRBV15 with TRBJ1-1; D remains unclear. The CDR3 extends over 14 amino acids. Between the trimmed V and J ends, which lost 1 base and 6 bases, there was a span of 12 bases. Germline CDR1 LNHNV, CDR2 YYDKDF (reference sequence). The CDR3 DNA is TGTGCCACCAGCAGAGGTGGTCTAGACCCTGAAGCTTTCTTT. It translates to CATSRGGLDPEAFF.

This clone was recorded only once. The rearrangement uses TRBV18 and TRBJ2-7; perhaps TRBD2 as D (6 bases). V was shortened by 0 bases and J by 2 bases, with 8 bases between the two germline ends. The CDR3 runs 14 residues. CDR1 and CDR2 from the germline V gene are KGHSH and LQKENI. The CDR3 nucleotides are TGTGCCAGCTCACCACCGGAGGGGCCCTACGAGCAGTACTTC. It is translated as CASSPPEGPYEQYF. The whole variable domain, filled in from reference TRBV18 and TRBJ2-7, reads NAGVMQNPRHLVRRRGQEARLRCSPMKGHSHVYWYRQLPEEGLKFMVYLQKENIIDESGMPKERFSAEFPKEGPSILRIQQVVRGDSAAYFCASSPPEGPYEQYFGPGTRLTVT.

The rearrangement joins TRBV30 to TRBJ1-1, with D possibly TRBD1 on 6 matching bases. This CDR3 has 14 amino acids. The germline CDR1 and CDR2 sequences are GTSNPN and SVGIG (reference sequence). Trimming left V 2 bases short and J 0 bases short, with 10 bases between. DNA for the CDR3: TGTGCCTGGAGTCTGGGACACCTGAACACTGAAGCTTTCTTT. Protein sequence: CAWSLGHLNTEAFF. Together with reference TRBV30 and TRBJ1-1, the CDR3 gives the full variable domain: SQTIHQWPATLVQPVGSPLSLECTVEGTSNPNLYWYRQAAGRGLQLLFYSVGIGQISSEVPQNLSASRPQDRQFILSSKKLLLSDSGFYLCAWSLGHLNTEAFFGQGTRLTVV.

This clone was recorded only once. The chain joins TRBV29-1 to TRBJ2-1, with TRBD2 matching 11 bases. This CDR3 has 14 amino acids. Germline assignment: CDR1 SQVTM and CDR2 ANQGSEA. V was pared by 5 bases and J by 9 bases, with 9 bases of the junction left unmatched. The CDR3 loop is CSVFFASGRSEQFF. CDR3 in DNA: TGCAGCGTTTTTTTTGCTAGCGGGAGGAGTGAGCAGTTCTTC.

V and J are TRBV2 and TRBJ2-3; 8 bases map to TRBD2. CDR1 SNHLY and CDR2 FYNNEI come from the germline V gene. The V segment lost 3 bases and the J segment 2 bases; nucleotides outside the gene matches: 10. CDR3 size: 17 residues. This CDR3 reads CASSDPRAGETTDTQYF. DNA for the CDR3: TGTGCCAGCAGTGACCCAAGAGCGGGAGAGACCACAGATACGCAGTATTTT.

The chain has TRBV7-9 and TRBJ2-3; no clear D gene. Germline V gives CDR1 SEHNR, CDR2 FQNEAQ (reference sequence). Trimming removed 5 bases at V and 3 bases at J, with 9 bases between. CDR3 length: 13 amino acids. Here the CDR3 DNA reads TGTGCCAGCAGCGCCCCCGGGACAGATACGCAGTATTTT. Its protein is CASSAPGTDTQYF.

The J gene is TRBJ1-4, the V gene TRBV9; perhaps TRBD1 as D (5 bases). Per germline, CDR1 SGDLS and CDR2 YYNGEE. This CDR3 has 17 residues. Trimming pared 3 bases from V and 0 bases from J, leaving 15 bases between. The chain's CDR3 is CASSAAGRGATNEKLFF. The CDR3 DNA reads TGTGCCAGCAGCGCGGCGGGGCGGGGTGCAACTAATGAAAAACTGTTTTTT. The full variable domain, in which reference TRBV9 and TRBJ1-4 provide the parts outside the CDR3, is DSGVTQTPKHLITATGQRVTLRCSPRSGDLSVYWYQQSLDQGLQFLIQYYNGEERAKGNILERFSAQQFPDLHSELNLSSLELGDSALYFCASSAAGRGATNEKLFFGSGTQLSVL.

J is TRBJ2-7 and V is TRBV4-1; D gene ambiguous. The CDR3 sequence is 13 residues long. Trimming shortened V by 5 bases and J by 2 bases, and 10 bases separated the two germline ends. CDR1 and CDR2 (germline): MGHRA, YSYEKL. For the CDR3, the DNA is TGCGCCAGCAGCGCCGGTGGTGCCTACGAGCAGTACTTC. It specifies CASSAGGAYEQYF.

The sample holds a few counts of this clone. V and J are TRBV7-9 and TRBJ2-6; 8 bases are shared with TRBD1. The V gene's germline CDR1 is SEHNR and CDR2 FQNEAQ (reference sequence). Trimming took 5 bases from V and 4 from J; bases not matched to a gene: 16. This CDR3 comprises 19 residues. CDR3 sequence: CASSGTGSPVGEGANVLTF. The CDR3 DNA is TGTGCCAGCAGCGGGACAGGTTCCCCCGTGGGTGAGGGGGCCAACGTCCTGACTTTC.